This TCR beta chain was sequenced for a study of blood T cell repertoires in COVID-19. Across the study: The United States, Italy and Spain provided the acute and convalescent COVID-19 samples. T cells, B-cell-depleted T cells, or PBMCs supplied cDNA or gDNA.

The V gene end was trimmed by 2 bases and the J gene end by 4 bases; junction bases not matched to a gene: 3. CDR1 MGHRA and CDR2 YSYEKL come from the germline V gene. The CDR3 is 16 amino acids. Assay: immunoSEQ multiplex PCR; the TCRdb copy retains only in-frame clones and omits some. The data hold roughly 440,000 clones, with approximately 90% observed a single time. Sequencing was done on a sample of peripheral blood. This receptor was taken from a woman aged 45-60 years with COVID-19, enrolled during active disease. The chain couples TRBV4-1 to TRBJ2-1; 12 nucleotides match TRBD2. DNA for the CDR3: TGCGCCAGCAGCCAACTAGCGGGGGGGGAATACAATGAGCAGTTCTTC. Residues: CASSQLAGGEYNEQFF.